The clone carrying this T cell receptor beta chain has only one observation. These data originate in a study of human T cells and chemical hapten exposure. From the RACE reads, TCRdb called clonotypes with MiXCR, one entry per CDR3 protein. Of approximately 84,000 distinct CDR3 sequences listed, roughly 12% are singletons. Sample time point: patch test 2, 6 weeks after DPC sensitization. Indicated treatment: therapeutic diphenylcyclopropenone sensitization with weekly scalp DPC. The CDR3 totals 14 residues. V was clipped by 2 bases and J by 2 bases, with 10 bases between them. Germline V gene data show CDR1 as MNHEY and CDR2 as SVGEGT.

V is TRBV6-2 or TRBV6-3 and J is TRBJ2-7, with no clear D. This receptor was obtained from a man aged 18-30 years with alopecia areata. Some clones in this sample may be carry-over from other donors' samples. This specimen consisted of whole blood, obtained in connection with sensitization to the hapten diphenylcyclopropenone (DPC). The CDR3, as DNA: TGTGCCAGCAGTTACCCCTCAACTACCTACGAGCAGTACGTC. Its protein is CASSYPSTTYEQYV.